The 23 T cell receptor beta chains presented below share a single source sample, sequenced in a study of post-analysis software for immune sequencing data (dated by TCRdb to between 2014 and 2016). Receptor libraries were prepared by PCR. Data came from an Illumina HiSeq 2500. To reduce PCR and sequencing biases, unique molecular identifiers were built into the TCR beta cDNA libraries. TCRdb applied fastp at Q25 and MiXCR to the public reads, then kept only in-frame beta chains. Every entry covers one CDR3 protein and lists the most common genes and DNA from its rows. The sample data list around 400,000 distinct CDR3 sequences, and more than 30% of these were observed just once. Approximately 7.6% of the sample belongs to the ten largest clones. The antigens of these receptors remain unknown. Points the paper makes about the study in general: Significantly higher frequencies in patients than in controls were found for roughly 5 TRBV segments, including TRBV5-6, TRBV5-1 and TRBV20-1.

What was sequenced was blood. These receptors were taken from a girl aged 2-10 years with multiple sclerosis.

This clonotype came up a few times. The chain's CDR3 is CASSLGRGGTEAFF. CDR3 nucleotide sequence: TGTGCCAGCAGCTTAGGGCGAGGTGGCACTGAAGCTTTCTTT. This chain links TRBV7-9 with TRBJ1-1; no definite D call. Trimming cost V 1 base and J 4 bases, with 10 bases left between them. The germline V gene has CDR1 SEHNR and CDR2 FQNEAQ (reference sequence). This CDR3 is built from 14 residues.

The chain is built from TRBV12-3 or TRBV12-4 and TRBJ1-1, with TRBD1 matching 10 bases. V trimming: 7 bases; J trimming: 5 bases; junction bases outside the gene matches: 10. The CDR3 extends over 15 amino acids. CDR3 sequence (DNA): TGTGCCAGCACCCGGACAGGGGGAGGGTGGACTGAAGCTTTCTTT. It translates to CASTRTGGGWTEAFF.

The chain combines TRBV20-1 with TRBJ2-5, with D perhaps TRBD2 (6 bases). Deletions cut 6 bases from V and 1 base from J, with 12 bases between. From germline, CDR1 is DFQATT and CDR2 SNEGSKA (reference sequence). This CDR3 region has 13 residues. Here the CDR3 reads CSADKGGQETQYF. The CDR3 bases are TGCAGTGCCGACAAGGGAGGCCAAGAGACCCAGTACTTC.

The chain joins TRBV7-9 to TRBJ1-2, with D possibly TRBD1 on 5 matching bases. The CDR3 is made up of 17 amino acids. Trimming removed 2 bases from V and 0 bases from J, with 16 bases in between. Germline V gene data show CDR1 as SEHNR and CDR2 as FQNEAQ (reference sequence). The CDR3 region has the DNA TGTGCCAGCAGCTTAAGGGGACGGGAGACCCCTAACTATGGCTACACCTTC. This encodes CASSLRGRETPNYGYTF.

The genes are TRBV4-3 and TRBJ2-3; tentatively, D is TRBD2 (5 bases). CDR1 LGHNA and CDR2 YSLEER come from the germline V gene. The CDR3 spans 15 residues. V was cut by 1 base and J by 3 bases, with 11 bases left in between. CDR3 residues: CASSQGTAVTDTQYF. The CDR3 coding sequence is TGCGCCAGCAGCCAAGGTACAGCGGTAACAGATACGCAGTATTTT.

The V gene is TRBV9, the J gene TRBJ2-5; possibly TRBD2 for D (6 bases). With 2 bases removed from V and 5 bases from J, the gap between germline ends came to 13 bases. The CDR3 has 14 amino acids. Germline CDR1 reads SGDLS; CDR2 reads YYNGEE. CDR3 residues: CASSVSDYWETQYF. DNA for the CDR3: TGTGCCAGCAGCGTTTCGGACTACTGGGAGACCCAGTACTTC.

The chain uses TRBV6-2 or TRBV6-3 and TRBJ1-2; no reliable D call. Germline loops: CDR1 MNHEY, CDR2 SVGEGT. The V gene lost 0 bases and the J gene lost 4 bases, with 15 bases spanning the gap. The CDR3 totals 16 residues. In DNA form, the CDR3 reads TGTGCCAGCAGTTACTCGATAGGGAGTGGGAGCTATGGCTACACCTTC. Translated: CASSYSIGSGSYGYTF.

The CDR3 DNA sequence: TGTGCCAGCAGTTTGTTCAGGGTCTCCTATGGCTACACCTTC. The encoded protein is CASSLFRVSYGYTF. This sequence joins TRBV28 and TRBJ1-2; D is perhaps TRBD1 (5 bases). Deletions cut 3 bases from V and 4 bases from J, with 12 bases between. The CDR3 runs to 14 residues. Germline assignment: CDR1 MDHEN and CDR2 SYDVKM.

The chain carries TRBV5-1 and TRBJ1-1; 10 bases are shared with TRBD1. The CDR3 is 15 residues long. The germline CDR1 and CDR2 sequences are SGHRS and YFSETQ. The V and J ends lost 4 bases and 5 bases, in that order; junction bases with no gene match: 8. The CDR3 protein is CASSARQGAGTEAFF. The CDR3 nucleotides are TGCGCCAGCAGCGCAAGACAGGGGGCAGGAACTGAAGCTTTCTTT.

Only a few counts were recorded for this clonotype. V and J are TRBV7-9 and TRBJ2-5; the D call may be TRBD1 or TRBD2 (5 bases each). The better agreement between TRBJ2-7 and the DNA end casts doubt on the J call. Looked up from germline, CDR1 is SEHNR and CDR2 is FQNEAQ (reference sequence). The CDR3 is 14 amino acids. CDR3 nucleotide sequence: TGTGCCAGCAGCTTAGGGGGGATCGTACACGAGCAGTACTTC. Residues: CASSLGGIVHEQYF.

The rearrangement links TRBV4-1 to TRBJ2-3, with 8 bases that match TRBD2. Germline-derived CDR1 and CDR2 are MGHRA and YSYEKL. With V trimmed by 7 bases and J by 9 bases, 15 bases remained unmatched. The length of the CDR3 is 15 residues. The CDR3 nucleotides are TGCGCCAGCAAGGGAAATAGCGGGACCCAGATCACGCAGTATTTT. Translating gives CASKGNSGTQITQYF.

The rearrangement joins TRBV20-1 to TRBJ2-3; the D is unclear. Germline V gene lookup returns CDR1 DFQATT and CDR2 SNEGSKA (reference sequence). The CDR3 contains 12 residues. CDR3: CSLIKLPDTQYF. CDR3 nucleotide sequence: TGCAGCCTGATTAAGCTTCCAGATACGCAGTATTTT.

This clonotype came up a few times. The chain carries TRBV11-2 and TRBJ1-1, with a tentative D call TRBD1 (6 bases). The CDR3 totals 15 residues. The germline V gene has CDR1 SGHAT and CDR2 FQNNGV. Trimming stripped 0 bases from V and 2 bases from J, with 10 bases between. CDR3 coding DNA: TGTGCCAGCAGCTTAGACAGGGGAGGAAACACTGAAGCTTTCTTT. Its protein product is CASSLDRGGNTEAFF.

The chain carries TRBV20-1 and TRBJ2-1, with D possibly TRBD2 on 7 matching bases. V was cut by 0 bases and J by 6 bases, with 15 bases left in between. Germline values: CDR1 DFQATT, CDR2 SNEGSKA (reference sequence). The CDR3 is 15 amino acids. The CDR3 loop reads CSARDTGLGGNEQFF. CDR3 coding DNA: TGCAGTGCTAGAGATACAGGACTAGGGGGCAATGAGCAGTTCTTC.

The chain combines TRBV29-1 with TRBJ2-1, with D unresolved. The CDR3 extends over 9 amino acids. Deletions cut 7 bases from V and 14 bases from J, with 12 bases between. Germline V gene sequence: CDR1 SQVTM, CDR2 ANQGSEA. The CDR3 region is CSDGSREFF. In nucleotides, the CDR3 is TGCAGCGACGGGTCAAGGGAGTTCTTC.

This rearrangement joins TRBV28 to TRBJ1-5, with a tentative D call TRBD1 (6 bases). Trimming stripped 6 bases from V and 7 bases from J, with 22 bases between. The CDR3 runs to 16 residues. In germline, CDR1 is MDHEN, CDR2 SYDVKM. Here the CDR3 reads CASSFPGGSVKQPQHF. The CDR3 DNA is TGTGCCAGCAGCTTCCCCGGGGGCAGTGTGAAGCAGCCCCAGCATTTT.

The CDR3 spells CASSYRQVNYEQYF. The CDR3 DNA sequence: TGTGCCAGCAGTTACCGCCAGGTCAACTACGAGCAGTACTTC. J is TRBJ2-7 and V is TRBV6-5, with no clear D. CDR1 and CDR2 (germline): MNHEY, SVGAGI. The CDR3 has 14 residues. The ends were cut back, 2 bases at V and 3 bases at J, with 11 bases in the middle.

This chain connects TRBV20-1 to TRBJ2-7, with no clear D. The CDR3 has 9 residues. Germline V gene sequence: CDR1 DFQATT, CDR2 SNEGSKA (reference sequence). The CDR3 DNA sequence: TGCAGGCTTCAGTACGAGCAGTACTTC. Translating gives CRLQYEQYF.

With respect to this clonotype: A junction end diverges from the germline sequence, so it may reflect a read error. This chain joins TRBV7-6 and TRBJ2-7, with unresolved D. The CDR3 is 15 amino acids. Germline values: CDR1 SGHVS, CDR2 FNYEAQ. The CDR3 DNA is TGTGCCAGCAGCTTAGACATTGGCAGCTCCCACGAGCAGTACTTC. Translation gives CASSLDIGSSHEQYF.

The CDR3 DNA is TGTGCCAGCAGTTACTCGAATGAGATGAGGGTTTCGTACACTGAAGCTTTCTTT. Amino acids: CASSYSNEMRVSYTEAFF. The rearrangement joins TRBV6-5 to TRBJ1-1; D is unresolved. Between the trimmed V and J ends, which lost 0 bases and 3 bases, there was a span of 20 bases. The CDR3 covers 18 residues. CDR1 and CDR2 (germline): MNHEY, SVGAGI.

V usage is TRBV20-1 and J usage is TRBJ2-1; D not certain. The CDR3 spans 14 residues. V lost 2 bases and J lost 6, with 14 bases in between. The germline V gene encodes CDR1 DFQATT and CDR2 SNEGSKA (reference sequence). As DNA, the CDR3 is TGCAGTGCTAGAAGGAGAGGATTGCGCAATGAGCAGTTCTTC. This codes for CSARRRGLRNEQFF.

As concerns this clonotype: An end of the junction does not agree with germline; a read error may underlie this. This chain joins TRBV7-9 and TRBJ1-1, with a weak D call TRBD1 (5 bases). Germline V gene lookup returns CDR1 SEHNR and CDR2 FQNEAQ (reference sequence). CDR3 size: 17 residues. In DNA form, the CDR3 reads TGTGTCAGCAGCCCATTGGTTATTGGGACGGAGAACACTGAAGCTTTCTTT. This translates into CVSSPLVIGTENTEAFF.

DNA of the CDR3: TGTGCCAGCAGTGCCGCGTGGGGTGGGCCCCAGCATTTT. This codes for CASSAAWGGPQHF. This chain connects TRBV6-2 or TRBV6-3 to TRBJ1-5; D uncertain. Per germline, CDR1 MNHEY and CDR2 SVGEGT. Trimming pared 5 bases from V and 9 bases from J, leaving 14 bases between. This CDR3 contains 13 residues.